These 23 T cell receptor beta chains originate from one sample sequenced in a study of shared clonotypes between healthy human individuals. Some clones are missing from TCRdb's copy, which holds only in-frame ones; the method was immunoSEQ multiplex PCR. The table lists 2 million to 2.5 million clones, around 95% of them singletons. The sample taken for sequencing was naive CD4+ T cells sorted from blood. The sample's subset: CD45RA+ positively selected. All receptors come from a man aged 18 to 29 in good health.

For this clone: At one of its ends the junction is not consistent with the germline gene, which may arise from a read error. CDR3 loop: CASSIDGTKQETQYF. In nucleotides, the CDR3 is TGTGCTAGCAGCATCGACGGGACGAAACAAGAGACCCAGTACTTC. The chain carries TRBV7-7 and TRBJ2-5; TRBD1 or TRBD2 may be the D gene (5 bases each). Germline V gives CDR1 SSHAT, CDR2 FNYEAQ (reference sequence). This CDR3 contains 15 residues.

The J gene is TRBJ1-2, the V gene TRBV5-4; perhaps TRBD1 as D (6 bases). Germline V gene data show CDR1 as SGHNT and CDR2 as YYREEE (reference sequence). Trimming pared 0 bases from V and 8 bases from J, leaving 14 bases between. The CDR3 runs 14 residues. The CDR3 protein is CASSLVGGPIGYTF. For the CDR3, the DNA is TGTGCCAGCAGCTTGGTCGGGGGCCCCATCGGCTACACCTTC. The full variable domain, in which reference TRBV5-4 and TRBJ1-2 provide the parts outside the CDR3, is ETGVTQSPTHLIKTRGQQVTLRCSSQSGHNTVSWYQQALGQGPQFIFQYYREEENGRGNFPPRFSGLQFPNYSSELNVNALELDDSALYLCASSLVGGPIGYTFGSGTRLTVV.

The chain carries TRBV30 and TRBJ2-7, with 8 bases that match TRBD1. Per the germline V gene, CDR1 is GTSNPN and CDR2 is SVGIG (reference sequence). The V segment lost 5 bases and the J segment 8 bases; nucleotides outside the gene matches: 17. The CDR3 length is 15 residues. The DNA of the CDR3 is TGTGCCTGGGAATTTCCCACGGGGACAGGCCTCCAGCAGTACTTC. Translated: CAWEFPTGTGLQQYF.

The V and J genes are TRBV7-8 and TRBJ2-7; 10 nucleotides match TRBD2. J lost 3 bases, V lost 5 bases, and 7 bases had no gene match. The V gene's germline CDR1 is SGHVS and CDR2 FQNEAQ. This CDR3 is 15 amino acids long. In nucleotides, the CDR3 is TGTGCCAGCAGCCTGATAGCGGGGGGCAACTACGAGCAGTACTTC. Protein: CASSLIAGGNYEQYF.

CDR3 nucleotide sequence: TGCAGCGTTGAGAAGGGGGCGGACTATGGCTACACCTTC. Translated: CSVEKGADYGYTF. This rearrangement joins TRBV29-1 to TRBJ1-2, with TRBD1 matching 7 bases. Per the germline V gene, CDR1 is SQVTM and CDR2 is ANQGSEA. With 3 bases clipped from V and 3 bases from J, the junction kept 4 bases outside the gene matches. There are 13 residues in the CDR3.

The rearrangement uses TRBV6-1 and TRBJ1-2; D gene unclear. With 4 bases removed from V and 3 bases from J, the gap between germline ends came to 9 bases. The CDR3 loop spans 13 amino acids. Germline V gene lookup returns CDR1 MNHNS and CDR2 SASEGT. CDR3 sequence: CASSVGRYYGYTF. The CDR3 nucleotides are TGTGCCAGCAGTGTCGGACGTTACTATGGCTACACCTTC.

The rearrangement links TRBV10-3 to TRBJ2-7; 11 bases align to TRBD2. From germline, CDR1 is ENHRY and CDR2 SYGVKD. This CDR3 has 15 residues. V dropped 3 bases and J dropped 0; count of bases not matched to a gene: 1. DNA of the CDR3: TGTGCCATCAGTGAAACTAGCGGGAGCTCCTACGAGCAGTACTTC. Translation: CAISETSGSSYEQYF.

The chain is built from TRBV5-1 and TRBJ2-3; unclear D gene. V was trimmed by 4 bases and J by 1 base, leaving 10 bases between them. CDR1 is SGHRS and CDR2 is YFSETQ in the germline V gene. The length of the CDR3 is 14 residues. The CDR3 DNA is TGCGCCAGCAGCCCGGAGACGGGCACAGATACGCAGTATTTT. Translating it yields CASSPETGTDTQYF.

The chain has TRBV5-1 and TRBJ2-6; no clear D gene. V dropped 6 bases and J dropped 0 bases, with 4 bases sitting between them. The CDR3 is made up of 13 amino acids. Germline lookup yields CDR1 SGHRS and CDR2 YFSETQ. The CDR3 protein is CASTASGANVLTF. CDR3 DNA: TGCGCCAGCACAGCCTCTGGGGCCAACGTCCTGACTTTC.

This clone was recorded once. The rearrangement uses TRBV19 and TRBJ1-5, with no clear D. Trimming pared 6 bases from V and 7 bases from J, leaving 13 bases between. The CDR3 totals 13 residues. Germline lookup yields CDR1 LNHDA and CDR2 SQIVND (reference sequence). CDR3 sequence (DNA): TGTGCCAGTAGCCCTGCGATTTACCAGCCCCAGCATTTT. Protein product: CASSPAIYQPQHF.

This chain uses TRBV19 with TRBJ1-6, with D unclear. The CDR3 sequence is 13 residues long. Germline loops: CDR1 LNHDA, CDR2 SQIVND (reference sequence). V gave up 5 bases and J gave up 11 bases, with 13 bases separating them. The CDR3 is CASSSLGSAPLHF. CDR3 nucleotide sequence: TGTGCCAGTAGTTCTCTTGGCAGTGCACCCCTCCACTTT.

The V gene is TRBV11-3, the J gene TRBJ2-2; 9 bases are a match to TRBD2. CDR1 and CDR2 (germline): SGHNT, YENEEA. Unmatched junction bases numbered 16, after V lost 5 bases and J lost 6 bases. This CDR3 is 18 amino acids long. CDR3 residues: CASSHQPSGKYRSGELFF. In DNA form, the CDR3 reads TGTGCCAGCAGCCACCAGCCTAGCGGGAAATATCGGTCCGGGGAGCTGTTTTTT.

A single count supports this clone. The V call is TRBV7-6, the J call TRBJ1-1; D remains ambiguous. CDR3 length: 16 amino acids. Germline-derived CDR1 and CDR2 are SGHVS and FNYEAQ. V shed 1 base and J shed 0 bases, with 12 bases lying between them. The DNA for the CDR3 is TGTGCCAGCAGCTTAGAAATGGAGGGTCTGAACACTGAAGCTTTCTTT. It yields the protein CASSLEMEGLNTEAFF.

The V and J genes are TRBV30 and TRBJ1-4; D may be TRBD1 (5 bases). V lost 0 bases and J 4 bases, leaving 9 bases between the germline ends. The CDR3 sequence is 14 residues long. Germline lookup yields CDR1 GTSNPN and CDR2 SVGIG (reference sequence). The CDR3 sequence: CAWSVGAFNEKLFF. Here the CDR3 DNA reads TGTGCCTGGAGTGTTGGGGCTTTTAATGAAAAACTGTTTTTT.

CDR3 sequence reads: CASRGVGSYNEQFF. CDR3 bases: TGTGCCAGCAGAGGGGTCGGATCCTACAATGAGCAGTTCTTC. The chain employs TRBV6-5 and TRBJ2-1; the D gene is possibly TRBD1 (5 bases). The CDR3 spans 14 residues. The V end was cut by 6 bases, the J end by 1 base, with 10 bases between. Looked up from germline, CDR1 is MNHEY and CDR2 is SVGAGI.

CDR3: CASSWDFNSGANVLTF. CDR3 nucleotide sequence: TGTGCCAGCAGCTGGGACTTTAACTCTGGGGCCAACGTCCTGACTTTC. The gene calls are TRBV5-4 and TRBJ2-6; D might be TRBD2 (6 bases). CDR1 and CDR2 from the germline V gene are SGHNT and YYREEE (reference sequence). V gave up 3 bases and J gave up 0 bases, with 10 bases separating them. This CDR3 region has 16 residues. The whole variable domain, remainder taken from reference TRBV5-4 and TRBJ2-6, is ETGVTQSPTHLIKTRGQQVTLRCSSQSGHNTVSWYQQALGQGPQFIFQYYREEENGRGNFPPRFSGLQFPNYSSELNVNALELDDSALYLCASSWDFNSGANVLTFGAGSRLTVL.

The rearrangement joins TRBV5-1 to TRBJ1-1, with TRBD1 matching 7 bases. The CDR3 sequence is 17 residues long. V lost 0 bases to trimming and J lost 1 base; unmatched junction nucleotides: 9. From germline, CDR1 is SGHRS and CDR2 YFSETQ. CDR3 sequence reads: CASSLALAGGGNTEAFF. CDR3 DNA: TGCGCCAGCAGCTTGGCCTTGGCAGGGGGTGGGAACACTGAAGCTTTCTTT.

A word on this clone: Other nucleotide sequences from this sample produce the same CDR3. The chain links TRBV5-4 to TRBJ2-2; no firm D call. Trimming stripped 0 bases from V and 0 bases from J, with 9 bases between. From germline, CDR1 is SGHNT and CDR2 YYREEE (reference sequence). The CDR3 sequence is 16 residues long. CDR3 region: CASSLVPGANTGELFF. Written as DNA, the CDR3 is TGTGCCAGCAGCTTGGTTCCAGGAGCGAACACCGGGGAGCTGTTTTTT.

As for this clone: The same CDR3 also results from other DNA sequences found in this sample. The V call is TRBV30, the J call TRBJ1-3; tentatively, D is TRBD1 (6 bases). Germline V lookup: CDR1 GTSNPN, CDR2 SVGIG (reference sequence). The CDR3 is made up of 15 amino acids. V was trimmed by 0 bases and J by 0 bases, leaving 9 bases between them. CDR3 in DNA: TGTGCCTGGAGTGTAGGGGGGAGCTCTGGAAACACCATATATTTT. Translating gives CAWSVGGSSGNTIYF.

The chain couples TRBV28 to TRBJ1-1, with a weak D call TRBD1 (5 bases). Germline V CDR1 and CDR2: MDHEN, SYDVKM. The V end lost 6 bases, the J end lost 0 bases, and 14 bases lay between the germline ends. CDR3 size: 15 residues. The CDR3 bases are TGTGCCAGCAGCAGCCCGGGACTGATGAACACTGAAGCTTTCTTT. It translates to CASSSPGLMNTEAFF.

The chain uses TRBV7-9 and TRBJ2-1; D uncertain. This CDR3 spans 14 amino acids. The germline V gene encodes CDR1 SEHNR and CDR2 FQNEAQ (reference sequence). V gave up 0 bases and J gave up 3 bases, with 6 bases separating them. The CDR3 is CASSLAGRYNEQFF. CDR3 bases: TGTGCCAGCAGCTTAGCGGGCCGCTACAATGAGCAGTTCTTC.

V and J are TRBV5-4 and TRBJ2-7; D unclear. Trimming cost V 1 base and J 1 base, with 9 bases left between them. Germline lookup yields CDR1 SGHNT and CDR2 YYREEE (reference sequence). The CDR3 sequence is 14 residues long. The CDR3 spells CASSLFANSYEQYF. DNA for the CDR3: TGTGCCAGCAGCTTGTTCGCGAATTCCTACGAGCAGTACTTC. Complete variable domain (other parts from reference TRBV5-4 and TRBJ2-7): ETGVTQSPTHLIKTRGQQVTLRCSSQSGHNTVSWYQQALGQGPQFIFQYYREEENGRGNFPPRFSGLQFPNYSSELNVNALELDDSALYLCASSLFANSYEQYFGPGTRLTVT.

CDR3 protein: CASRHYRGEAGNTIYF. CDR3 in DNA: TGCGCCAGCAGACATTACAGGGGGGAAGCTGGAAACACCATATATTTT. The J gene is TRBJ1-3, the V gene TRBV4-1; 8 bases agree with TRBD1. The CDR3 runs 16 residues. Germline V lookup: CDR1 MGHRA, CDR2 YSYEKL. V lost 6 bases and J lost 2; bases outside the gene matches: 9.